Reported below is one TCR beta chain. Patients were excluded for uncontrolled infection, other autoimmune disease, pregnancy or lactation. Each diagnosis drew on symptoms, thyroxine, TRAb, thyroid ultrasound and orbital computed tomography findings. These data come from a study of T cells in Graves' hyperthyroidism and ophthalmopathy. Germline V gives CDR1 SGHDT, CDR2 YYEEEE. Trimming stripped 3 bases from V and 5 bases from J, with 12 bases between. This CDR3 has 14 residues. RNA transcripts were the template for amplifying TCR beta CDR3 regions. The TCR CDR3 was amplified in a first-round RT-PCR using the HTBI primer set. TCRdb itself ran the multiplex PCR reads through MiXCR, one entry per CDR3 protein. The sample lists approximately 640,000 distinct CDR3 sequences; less than 45% were seen once.

The material sequenced was peripheral blood or thyroid tissue (not recorded which). V usage is TRBV5-6 and J usage is TRBJ1-5; perhaps TRBD1 as D (5 bases). The receptor was derived from an adult man with Graves' disease, either hyperthyroidism or ophthalmopathy (not recorded which). CDR3 nucleotides: TGTGCCAGCAGCTCAACAGGTGGGGATCAGCCCCAGCATTTT. Translating gives CASSSTGGDQPQHF.